Listed here is a single TCR beta chain. Its antigen is currently not known. Per-nucleotide qualities are absent, and no much larger clonotype sits a single base away. Including the terminal cysteine and phenylalanine, the CDR3 comprises 12 residues. The retained sequence is limited to the CDR3, 36 bases, with the frame set at the first base. The germline V gene specifies SGHVS as CDR1 and FQNEAQ as CDR2. Cut back by 3 bases and 5 bases, the V and J ends lie 8 bases apart. The data were taken from a study of shared clonotypes between healthy human individuals (TCRdb year 2020). For context, the study as a whole: The cohort included three men and a couple of women between 18 and 49 years of age. For each donor, CD4 naive and CD4 memory were each given three plates, CD8 naive was given two plates, and CD8 memory was given one plate. To estimate repertoire size and how much clonotypes are shared between individuals, the study performed deep sequencing of blood TCR repertoires from roughly five healthy adults. Libraries were prepared and TCR repertoires were sequenced by different laboratories using diverse techniques, in order to increase sequencing depth and limit assay-specific biases. Per donor, leukapheresis produced somewhere between about 0.9 and 9 billion PBMCs.

Donors were healthy HIV-negative adults with no recently reported acute infections or vaccinations. All donors were Caucasian adults living in Nashville, Tennessee, USA. CD4+ T cells were enriched by magnetic negative selection; naive cells were then positively selected on CD45RA, and the negative fraction formed the memory subset. Blood was obtained by leukapheresis, after which PBMCs were separated by Ficoll-Histopaque density gradient centrifugation and cryopreserved in liquid nitrogen vapor phase. Analytical flow cytometry was used to check the purity and quantity of each magnetically sorted T cell population. Genomic DNA was isolated from every sorted fraction and measured by UV absorbance on a Nanodrop 2000c. TCR CDR3 regions were amplified from genomic DNA by multiplex PCR using the deep immunoSEQ assay. For each cell subset, the extracted genomic DNA was distributed evenly across all wells of several immunoSEQ 96-well plates, and each plate served as one replicate. For sorted subsets, each replicate PCR was loaded with about 0.2 ug genomic DNA, equivalent to 25,000 to 35,000 T cell genomes. Purified libraries were measured with a Qubit 3.0 fluorometer, size-checked on a Bioanalyzer 2100, and measured again with the KAPA Library Quantification kit. Each immunoSEQ 96-well plate was sequenced on its own single-read 150-cycle Illumina NextSeq 550 flow cell. In the original analysis: Because the immunoSEQ output held only junctional sequences and lacked quality scores, the filtering could not match the filtering applied to full-length reads. Sequences were annotated with PyIR, a Python wrapper for IgBLAST v1.9, using IMGT germline references to assign V/J genes and CDR3. Reads were removed for weak V/J assignments (E-value above 1e-6), missing CDR3, stop codons, out-of-frame junctions, or ambiguous translated residues. V3J clonotypes were defined by identical inferred V gene, J gene, and CDR3 amino acid sequence. The percentage overlap between two repertoires was calculated by dividing the number of shared unique clonotypes by the size of the smaller repertoire. Repertoire richness was assessed with RTK rarefaction, the Chao1 estimator, and Recon v2.1 estimates of unobserved clonotypes. OLGA was used to compute generation probabilities for all TCRbeta clonotypes that the gDNA method yielded from a handful of donors. TCRdb stores this immuneACCESS table with in-frame sequences only. Part of the clones is absent; in the studies checked, under half of the shortfall reflects unresolved V genes, and no reason is known for the rest. V and J calls and clone size are given by that table; D and trimming were obtained from the DNA. The sample includes about a million clones, with around 77% observed a single time. Clones ranked in the top ten supply over 0.8% of the sample.

Summary of the overall study and its limitations: Incomplete sequencing was indicated by rarefaction of sorted-subset datasets, despite the large sequencing depth. Higher generation probabilities were observed for clonotypes shared by all four sorted-subset donors than for non-shared clonotypes. Sampling was restricted to blood, and TCR repertoires in tissue are likely to differ from TCR repertoires in blood. The genetic and exposure-history diversity represented was limited by the small number of donors. Sharing across a few donors was observed for around 5% of naive CD4, over 3% of naive CD8, about 2.3% of memory CD4, and over 0.3% of memory CD8 clonotypes. Based on pairwise subsampling, the degree of clonotype sharing among donors was expected to be affected by sequencing depth. Naive subsets generally had larger estimated clonotype richness than memory subsets.

Sequences were obtained from memory CD4+ T cells from PBMCs. This specimen's cell subset or site label, interpreted: CD45RA-negative fraction. The rearranged segments are TRBV7-8 and TRBJ2-7, with the D gene call left open. The receptor was isolated from a man younger than 30 in good health. Some clones in this sample may be carry-over from other donors' samples. The CDR3 region reads CASSFAVNEQYF. The nucleotides read TGTGCCAGCAGCTTCGCCGTCAACGAGCAGTACTTC.